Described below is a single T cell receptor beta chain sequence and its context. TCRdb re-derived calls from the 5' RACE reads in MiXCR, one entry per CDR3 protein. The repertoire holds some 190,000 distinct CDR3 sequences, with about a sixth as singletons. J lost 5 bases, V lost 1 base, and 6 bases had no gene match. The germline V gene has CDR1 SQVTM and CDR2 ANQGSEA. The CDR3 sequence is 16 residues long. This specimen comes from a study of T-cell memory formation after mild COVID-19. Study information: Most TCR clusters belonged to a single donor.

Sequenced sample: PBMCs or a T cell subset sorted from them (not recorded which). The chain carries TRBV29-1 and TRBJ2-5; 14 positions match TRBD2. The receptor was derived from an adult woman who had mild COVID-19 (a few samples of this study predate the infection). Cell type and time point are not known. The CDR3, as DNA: TGCAGCGTTGAAGGACTAGCGGGAGGGCCTGTGGAGACCCAGTACTTC. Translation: CSVEGLAGGPVETQYF.